The clone carrying this TCR beta chain appeared a few times. The data originate from a study of CD8+CD57+ T cells in acquired aplastic anemia. Genomic DNA constituted the template upon which TCR beta VDJ and CDR3 profiling was performed. In TCRdb, the reads were re-called with MiXCR into one record per CDR3 protein. Among around 500,000 distinct CDR3 sequences listed, around 32% were seen once. V lost 7 bases to trimming and J lost 4 bases, with 21 bases between them. Germline CDR1 DFQATT, CDR2 SNEGSKA (reference sequence). The CDR3 covers 15 residues. All sequencing subjects had displayed CD8+CD57+ cell expansion on flow cytometry.

The TCR originated in a human donor with aplastic anemia. Sequencing used sorted CD4+, CD8+, or CD8+CD57+ T cells (not recorded which) from PBMCs. The chain couples TRBV20-1 to TRBJ2-3; D is perhaps TRBD2 (6 bases). The CDR3: CSGGYLGRRADTQYF. In DNA, the CDR3 is TGCAGTGGGGGTTATCTAGGGAGGAGGGCAGATACGCAGTATTTT.